These T cell receptor beta chains were read from a single sample in a study of regulatory T cells in long-lasting Graves disease. Via MiXCR, TCRdb re-called the multiplex PCR reads, giving one row per CDR3 protein. The sample lists about 420,000 distinct CDR3 sequences; about 17% were seen once. The sample also formed part of further work on T cells in Graves' hyperthyroidism and ophthalmopathy.

Source: peripheral blood mononuclear cells (PBMCs), taken at new diagnosis, from a patient treated with antithyroid drugs. The receptors come from a woman younger than 35 with Graves disease. Each CDR3 is given with its conserved first and last residue. A D gene is named only where the DNA matches it firmly. The listing skips clone size in some rows; elsewhere it reads once, few, many or a size class.

>TRBJ2-3|TRBD1|TRBV29-1|few
CSAGDSATDTQYF
TGCAGCGCTGGGGACAGCGCCACAGATACGCAGTATTTT
>TRBJ2-5|.|TRBV12-3/TRBV12-4|.
CASSVYPETQYF
TGTGCCAGCAGCGTCTATCCGGAGACCCAGTACTTC
>TRBJ2-7|TRBD1|TRBV20-1|many
CSVATGGGYEQYF
TGCAGTGTCGCGACAGGGGGCGGATACGAGCAGTACTTC
>TRBJ2-1|TRBD2|TRBV27|many
CASSLLAGGHSYNEQFF
TGTGCCAGCAGCTTACTAGCGGGAGGCCACTCCTACAATGAGCAGTTCTTC
>TRBJ1-1|.|TRBV6-1|.
CASVGRQNTEAFF
TGTGCCAGCGTTGGGCGGCAGAACACTGAAGCTTTCTTT
>TRBJ2-7|TRBD1|TRBV7-8|many
CASSVTGAHEQYF
TGTGCCAGCAGCGTAACAGGGGCCCACGAGCAGTACTTC
>TRBJ2-7|.|TRBV7-9|once
CASSSQGSAGRAAYEQYF
TGTGCCAGCAGCTCGCAGGGGTCGGCAGGGAGGGCCGCCTACGAGCAGTACTTC
>TRBJ1-5|TRBD1|TRBV18|many
CASSLSTGGSNQPQHF
TGTGCCAGCTCACTTTCGACAGGGGGATCCAATCAGCCCCAGCATTTT
>TRBJ2-3|TRBD2|TRBV3-1|.
CASRGLAGAADTQYF
TGTGCCAGCCGGGGACTAGCGGGAGCCGCAGATACGCAGTATTTT
>TRBJ1-2|.|TRBV29-1|many
CSVEWGIYGYTF
TGCAGCGTTGAGTGGGGGATCTATGGCTACACCTTC
>TRBJ2-6|.|TRBV7-3|many
CASSPGMRGPYGANVLTF
TGTGCCAGCAGTCCCGGGATGAGGGGTCCCTATGGGGCCAACGTCCTGACTTTC
>TRBJ1-5|.|TRBV20-1|few
CSARDLAGVFQPQHF
TGCAGTGCTAGAGATCTGGCAGGGGTTTTTCAGCCCCAGCATTTT
>TRBJ2-3|TRBD2|TRBV20-1|many
CSARRLAGTDTQYF
TGCAGTGCTAGACGACTAGCAGGCACAGATACGCAGTATTTT
>TRBJ2-1|TRBD2|TRBV30|many
CAWSLLLAGGEQFF
TGTGCCTGGAGTTTACTACTAGCGGGCGGTGAGCAGTTCTTC
>TRBJ2-2|.|TRBV15|few
CATSRGGTGTGELFF
TGTGCCACCAGCAGAGGAGGGACGGGGACCGGGGAGCTGTTTTTT
>TRBJ2-2|TRBD1|TRBV2|many
CASKRQGVNTGELFF
TGTGCCAGCAAAAGACAGGGGGTTAACACCGGGGAGCTGTTTTTT
>TRBJ2-1|TRBD1|TRBV20-1|.
CSALSTGGPLGSYNEQFF
TGCAGTGCCCTATCGACAGGGGGCCCGTTGGGTAGCTACAATGAGCAGTTCTTC
>TRBJ2-5|.|TRBV2|.
CATRSKETQYF
TGCGCCACCAGAAGCAAGGAGACCCAGTACTTC
>TRBJ2-1|TRBD2|TRBV6-2/TRBV6-3|many
CASSLGLAGPFKQQFF
TGTGCCAGCAGTCTCGGACTAGCGGGGCCTTTTAAGCAGCAGTTCTTC